This TCR beta chain was documented in a study of blood T cell repertoires in COVID-19. Some clones are missing from TCRdb's copy, which holds only in-frame ones; the method was immunoSEQ multiplex PCR. The sample has about 260,000 clones; approximately 90% are singletons. Germline values: CDR1 SNHLY, CDR2 FYNNEI. The CDR3 contains 14 residues. J gave up 9 bases and V 6 bases, and 6 bases lay outside the gene matches. V usage is TRBV2 and J usage is TRBJ1-6, with 9 bases aligning to TRBD1. The sequence was collected from a man aged 35 to 55 who had been exposed to COVID-19. Source material: PBMCs or T cells enriched from blood (not recorded which). CDR3 nucleotide sequence: TGTGCCAGCAGAAGACAGGGGGTGGGTTCACCCCTCCACTTT. Protein: CASRRQGVGSPLHF. Full variable domain (rest looked up from reference TRBV2 and TRBJ1-6): EPEVTQTPSHQVTQMGQEVILRCVPISNHLYFYWYRQILGQKVEFLVSFYNNEISEKSEIFDDQFSVERPDGSNFTLKIRSTKLEDSAMYFCASRRQGVGSPLHFGNGTRLTVT.